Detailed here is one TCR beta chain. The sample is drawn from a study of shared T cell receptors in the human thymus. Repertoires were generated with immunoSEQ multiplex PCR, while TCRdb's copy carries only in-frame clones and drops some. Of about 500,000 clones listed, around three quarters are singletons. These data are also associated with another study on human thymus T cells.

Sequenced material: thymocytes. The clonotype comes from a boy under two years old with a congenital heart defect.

The DNA of the CDR3 is TGTGCCAGCAGCCTGCCGACAGGGGGCACGGATTGGGGACTAGCGGGAGGGCCAGGGAATGAGCAGTTCTTC. Translating it yields CASSLPTGGTDWGLAGGPGNEQFF. This rearrangement joins TRBV4-2 to TRBJ2-1; 16 nucleotides agree with TRBD2. CDR1 is LGHNA, CDR2 YNFKEQ, per germline. CDR3 size: 24 residues. The junction had 28 bases not matched to a gene; V was cut back by 4 bases and J by 7 bases.